The entry below describes one T cell receptor (beta chain). Its target is not known. Sequencing used immunoSEQ multiplex PCR; TCRdb keeps in-frame clones, though not all of them. The table has fewer than 300,000 clones, more than 70% seen once. The CDR3 extends over 16 amino acids. Germline values: CDR1 SNHLY, CDR2 FYNNEI. V was cut by 6 bases and J by 0 bases, with 12 bases left in between. The sample originates from a study of cytotoxic CD8 clonotypes in ibrutinib-treated CLL. Study summary: The patient breakdown showed roughly 10 relapsed/refractory and about 16 treatment-naive cases, with fewer than 18 IGHV unmutated. Study-wide results and limits: Measured clonality at baseline was greater than in age-matched healthy donors and tracked with circulating CD8+ T-cell counts. Public clonotypes occurred uncommonly; on treatment, they contracted or remained stable. Clonality increased at ibrutinib response and stayed stable in sustained remission. At progression, however, it fell back toward baseline.

Sample: PBMCs, taken at disease progression, from a patient treated with ibrutinib. This clonotype was sampled from a human donor with chronic lymphocytic leukemia. V is TRBV2 and J is TRBJ2-6; either TRBD1 or TRBD2 may supply D (5 bases each). The CDR3 nucleotides read TGTGCCAGCAGGGGGACGTTTAGCTCTGGGGCCAACGTCCTGACTTTC. Amino acid sequence: CASRGTFSSGANVLTF. Together with reference TRBV2 and TRBJ2-6, the CDR3 gives the full variable domain: EPEVTQTPSHQVTQMGQEVILRCVPISNHLYFYWYRQILGQKVEFLVSFYNNEISEKSEIFDDQFSVERPDGSNFTLKIRSTKLEDSAMYFCASRGTFSSGANVLTFGAGSRLTVL.